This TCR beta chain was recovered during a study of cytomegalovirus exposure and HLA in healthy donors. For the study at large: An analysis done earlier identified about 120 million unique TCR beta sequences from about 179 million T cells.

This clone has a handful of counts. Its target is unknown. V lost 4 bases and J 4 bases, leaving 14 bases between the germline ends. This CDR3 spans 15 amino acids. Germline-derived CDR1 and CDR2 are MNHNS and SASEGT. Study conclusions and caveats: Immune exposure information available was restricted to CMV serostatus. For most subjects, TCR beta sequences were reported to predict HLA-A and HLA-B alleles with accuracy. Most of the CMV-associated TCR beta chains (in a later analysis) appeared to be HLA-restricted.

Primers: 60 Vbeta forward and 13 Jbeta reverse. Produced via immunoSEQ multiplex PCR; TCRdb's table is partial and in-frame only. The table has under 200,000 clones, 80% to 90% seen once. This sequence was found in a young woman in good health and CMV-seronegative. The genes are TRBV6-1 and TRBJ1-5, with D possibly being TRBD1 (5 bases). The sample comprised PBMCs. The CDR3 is CASSGRQRPNQPQHF. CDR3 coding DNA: TGTGCCAGCAGTGGGCGACAGAGGCCTAATCAGCCCCAGCATTTT.